The T cell receptor (beta chain) described here comes from a study of blood T cell repertoires in COVID-19 (dated by TCRdb to 2018 to 2020). In the study overall: Samples covering the acute and convalescent phases of COVID-19 were provided by collaborators in the United States, Italy and Spain. The prospective study material was composed of cDNA or gDNA derived from T cells, B-cell-depleted T cells, or PBMCs. The dataset comprised deeply sampled blood TCRbeta repertoires from subjects exposed to, actively infected with, or recovered from COVID-19. A freely available public database, intended as a resource for researchers studying the immune response to SARS-CoV-2, is where the repertoires were released. Samples were obtained from the ongoing ImmuneRACE study (first 160 participants) and from over a thousand subjects provided by 6 global collaborators. Nearly every sample came with metadata listing a de-identified subject ID, COVID-19 status, age in years and sex. Where available, HLA class I and class II types were taken from metadata supplied by the sample provider and were not determined by assay-based typing. Study-wide conclusions, independent of this receptor: The quantity of clinical and demographic metadata differed by source and by participant and was supplied without curation.

The immunoSEQ Assay, a bias-controlled multiplex PCR, was used to amplify TCRbeta CDR3 regions from genomic DNA. The authors' pipeline ran thus. Nucleated cell counts per sample were estimated from amplification of reference gene primers within the assay. Sequence reads were collapsed and filtered to measure the absolute abundance of every unique TCRbeta CDR3 rearrangement. For each sample, productive Simpson clonality was calculated as the square root of Simpson's diversity index across productive rearrangements. TCRdb carries this immuneACCESS record with in-frame sequences only. Its versions omit some clonotypes, under half of them owing to an unresolved V gene in the studies checked, with the rest unexplained. V, J and clone size derive from that table, while D and trimming were established from the DNA sequence. The sample table lists approximately 150,000 clones, approximately 84% of them with a count of one. Roughly 2% of the sample is in the top ten clones.

Whole blood was collected in K2EDTA tubes by collaborating institutions according to the institutions' own protocols. Collaborator samples were shipped for TCRbeta analysis as frozen whole blood, isolated PBMCs, or DNA extracted from either sample type. The V end gives up 0 bases and the J end 6 bases, leaving 12 bases in the junction not matched to a gene. Sequences LNHNV (CDR1) and YYDKDF (CDR2) are obtained from the germline V gene (reference sequence). There are 18 amino acids in the CDR3, from cysteine to phenylalanine inclusive. The kept DNA is CDR3 alone, 54 bases in frame from the first base. This clone appeared a few times. Its antigen is not yet known. The input lacks base qualities; no much larger clone sits a single base away.

Recombination connected TRBV15 to TRBJ2-3, and 10 bases in between align with TRBD2. The sequencing sample was made of peripheral blood. The receptor's source is a man in his sixties or seventies with acute or convalescent COVID-19. The nucleotide sequence reads TGTGCCACCAGCAGAGATTTGGTATTACTAGCGGGGTACGATACGCAGTATTTT. It codes for CATSRDLVLLAGYDTQYF.